Listed below are T cell receptor beta chains from one sample, sequenced in a study of human T cells and chemical hapten exposure. TCRdb redid the calling of the RACE reads with MiXCR, one entry per CDR3 protein. The profile shows under 45,000 distinct CDR3 sequences, around a tenth of them singletons. Specimen: whole blood, collected in connection with sensitization to the hapten diphenylcyclopropenone (DPC). Receptor source: a man aged 50-60 years with alopecia areata. Some clones in this sample may be carry-over from other donors' samples. Both conserved end residues are part of each CDR3. A D gene is named only where the DNA matches it firmly. For some rows the clone size is stated as once, few or many, or as a class when expanded; others skip it.

J: TRBJ2-1
V: TRBV27
D: TRBD1
size: many
DNA: TGTGCCAGCAGTTTCCAAACCGGGACAGGGGTGGAGCAGTTCTTC
CDR3: CASSFQTGTGVEQFF

J: TRBJ2-2
V: TRBV12-3/TRBV12-4
D: TRBD2
size: many
DNA: TGTGCCACCTCCCCCTCGGGAGGGATTAACACCGGGGAGCTGTTTTTT
CDR3: CATSPSGGINTGELFF

J: TRBJ1-5
V: TRBV29-1
D: TRBD1
size: many
DNA: TGCAGCGTTCAACAGGGGGCGAATCAGCCCCAGCATTTT
CDR3: CSVQQGANQPQHF

J: TRBJ1-1
V: TRBV2
D: TRBD1
size: many
DNA: TGTGCCAGCAACCCCGGGACAGGGGGTTCGGAAGCTTTCTTT
CDR3: CASNPGTGGSEAFF

J: TRBJ2-3
V: TRBV28
D: .
size: few
DNA: TGTGCCAGCAGTTTCGACTCCACAGATACGCAGTATTTT
CDR3: CASSFDSTDTQYF

J: TRBJ2-7
V: TRBV10-1
D: TRBD1
size: many
DNA: TGCGCCAGCAGTACCGGGACAGCCTACGAGCAGTACTTC
CDR3: CASSTGTAYEQYF

J: TRBJ2-5
V: TRBV29-1
D: TRBD2
size: many
DNA: TGCAGCGTAGGGACTAGCGGGAGACCTGTTAAGATAGAGGCCCAGTACTTC
CDR3: CSVGTSGRPVKIEAQYF

J: TRBJ2-2
V: TRBV9
D: .
size: .
DNA: TGTGCCAGCAGCGTCCGCCAAGATACCGGGGAGCTGTTTTTT
CDR3: CASSVRQDTGELFF

J: TRBJ2-1
V: TRBV10-2
D: .
size: .
DNA: TGCGCCAGCAGTGAGTGGAGGACAGATTTACACAATGAGCAGTTCTTC
CDR3: CASSEWRTDLHNEQFF

J: TRBJ2-2
V: TRBV7-9
D: TRBD1
size: few
DNA: TGTGCCAGCAGCCTGGGACAGGGTGCGGACACCGGGGAGCTGTTTTTT
CDR3: CASSLGQGADTGELFF

J: TRBJ2-1
V: TRBV7-6
D: .
size: few
DNA: TGTGCCAGCAGCCCGGGACGGATCAATGAGCAGTTCTTC
CDR3: CASSPGRINEQFF

J: TRBJ2-3
V: TRBV7-2
D: .
size: few
DNA: TGTGCCAGCAGCTTAGCGGTGGGGTACACAGATACGCAGTATTTT
CDR3: CASSLAVGYTDTQYF

J: TRBJ2-2
V: TRBV19
D: .
size: many
DNA: TGTGCCAGTAGTGGCAGCAGGGCTCGCGACACCGGGGAGCTGTTTTTT
CDR3: CASSGSRARDTGELFF

J: TRBJ1-1
V: TRBV25-1
D: .
size: .
DNA: TGTGCCAGCAGTCGAGGGGACCCTAGGAACACTGAAGCTTTCTTT
CDR3: CASSRGDPRNTEAFF

J: TRBJ2-1
V: TRBV27
D: .
size: many
DNA: TGTGCCAGCAGTTTATCCAATTATGTCTCTGAGCAGTTCTTC
CDR3: CASSLSNYVSEQFF

J: TRBJ2-7
V: TRBV5-1
D: .
size: many
DNA: TGCGCCAGCAGCTTGTCCCCAGGTTCCTACGAGCAGTACTTC
CDR3: CASSLSPGSYEQYF

J: TRBJ2-1
V: TRBV6-2/TRBV6-3
D: TRBD1
size: many
DNA: TGTGCCAGCAGTATCTCCGGGACAGGGCCGTACAATGAGCAGTTCTTC
CDR3: CASSISGTGPYNEQFF